This TCR beta chain is drawn from a study of control samples from healthy donors and cancer patients. Produced via immunoSEQ multiplex PCR; TCRdb's table is partial and in-frame only. The sample includes about 54,000 clones, 95% to 96% seen only once; the top ten take around 1.9%. Germline values: CDR1 MDHEN, CDR2 SYDVKM. V dropped 8 bases and J dropped 2; count of bases not matched to a gene: 4. This CDR3 has 13 amino acids. This TCR was recovered from a woman aged 25 to 39 in good health. The chain links TRBV28 to TRBJ2-7, with TRBD2 identical over 9 bases. The source material was blood. This CDR3 reads CASLSGRTYEQYF. Written as DNA, the CDR3 is TGTGCCAGCCTTAGCGGGAGAACCTACGAGCAGTACTTC.